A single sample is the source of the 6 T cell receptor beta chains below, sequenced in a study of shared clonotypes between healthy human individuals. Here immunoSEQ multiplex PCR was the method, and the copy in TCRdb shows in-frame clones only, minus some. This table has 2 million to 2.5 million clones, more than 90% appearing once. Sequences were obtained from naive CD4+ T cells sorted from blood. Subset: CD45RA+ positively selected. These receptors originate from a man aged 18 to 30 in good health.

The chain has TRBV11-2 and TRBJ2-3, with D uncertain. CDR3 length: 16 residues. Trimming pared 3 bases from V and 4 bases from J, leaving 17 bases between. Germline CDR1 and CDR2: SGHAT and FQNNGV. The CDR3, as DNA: TGTGCCAGCAGCTTGGAAGGGCGTCATGGGGCAGATACGCAGTATTTT. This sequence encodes CASSLEGRHGADTQYF.

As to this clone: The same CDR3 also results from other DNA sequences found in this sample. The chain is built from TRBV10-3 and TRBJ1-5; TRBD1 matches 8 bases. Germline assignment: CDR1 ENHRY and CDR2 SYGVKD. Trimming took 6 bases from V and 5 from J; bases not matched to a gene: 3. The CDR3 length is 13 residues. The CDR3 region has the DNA TGTGCCATCAGCGGGACAGGCGATCAGCCCCAGCATTTT. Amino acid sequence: CAISGTGDQPQHF.

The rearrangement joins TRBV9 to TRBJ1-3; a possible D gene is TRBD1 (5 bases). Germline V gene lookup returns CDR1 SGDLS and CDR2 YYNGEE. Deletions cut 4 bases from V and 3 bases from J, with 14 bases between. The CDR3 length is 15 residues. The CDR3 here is CASSPRGADGNTIYF. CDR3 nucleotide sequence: TGTGCCAGCAGCCCCCGCGGGGCGGATGGAAACACCATATATTTT.

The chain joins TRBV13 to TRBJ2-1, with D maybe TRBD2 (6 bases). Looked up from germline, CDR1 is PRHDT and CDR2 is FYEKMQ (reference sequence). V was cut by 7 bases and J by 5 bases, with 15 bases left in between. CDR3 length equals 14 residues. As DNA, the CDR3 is TGTGCCAGCACCGAACTGGGACTGAACAATGAGCAGTTCTTC. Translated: CASTELGLNNEQFF.

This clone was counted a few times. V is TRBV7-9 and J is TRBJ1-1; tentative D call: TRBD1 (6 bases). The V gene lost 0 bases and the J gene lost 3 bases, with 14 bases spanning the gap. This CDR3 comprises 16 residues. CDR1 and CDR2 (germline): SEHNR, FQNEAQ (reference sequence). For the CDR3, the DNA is TGTGCCAGCAGCTTAGCAGTAGGGGGTATAGACACTGAAGCTTTCTTT. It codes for CASSLAVGGIDTEAFF. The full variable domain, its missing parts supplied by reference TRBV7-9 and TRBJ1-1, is DTGVSQNPRHKITKRGQNVTFRCDPISEHNRLYWYRQTLGQGPEFLTYFQNEAQLEKSRLLSDRFSAERPKGSFSTLEIQRTEQGDSAMYLCASSLAVGGIDTEAFFGQGTRLTVV.

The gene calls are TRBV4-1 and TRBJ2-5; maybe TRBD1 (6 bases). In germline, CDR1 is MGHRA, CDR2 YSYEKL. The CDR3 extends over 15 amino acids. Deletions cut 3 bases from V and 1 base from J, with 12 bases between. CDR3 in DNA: TGCGCCAGCAGCCAGCTTGGACAGACCCAAGAGACCCAGTACTTC. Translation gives CASSQLGQTQETQYF.